The 32 T cell receptor beta chains listed next were all sequenced from one sample in a study of CD8 T cells in Susac syndrome. The authors reverse transcribed about 0.5 to 1 ug RNA with random hexamers. TCRdb ran MiXCR on the immunoSEQ multiplex PCR reads and lists one entry per CDR3 protein. The profile shows about 80,000 distinct CDR3 sequences, about 93% of them singletons. Sequencing was carried out using CD8+ T cells from PBMCs. These receptors originate from a human donor in good health.

The CDR3 region is CASSVEWLDKTQYF. The CDR3 DNA is TGTGCCAGCAGCGTAGAGTGGCTCGACAAGACCCAGTACTTC. V usage is TRBV9 and J usage is TRBJ2-5; D is undetermined. The V gene lost 0 bases and the J gene lost 6 bases, with 12 bases spanning the gap. This CDR3 has 14 amino acids. Germline V gene data show CDR1 as SGDLS and CDR2 as YYNGEE.

The chain links TRBV9 to TRBJ2-3, with D unclear. Germline V lookup: CDR1 SGDLS, CDR2 YYNGEE. Trimming left V 4 bases short and J 0 bases short, with 9 bases between. There are 14 residues in the CDR3. CDR3 sequence reads: CASSKPASTDTQYF. CDR3 nucleotides: TGTGCCAGCAGCAAACCTGCTAGCACAGATACGCAGTATTTT.

The rearrangement uses TRBV18 and TRBJ2-7; 12 bases map to TRBD1. Germline-derived CDR1 and CDR2 are KGHSH and LQKENI. The CDR3 runs to 15 residues. J gave up 4 bases and V 1 base, and 2 bases lay outside the gene matches. In DNA, the CDR3 is TGTGCCAGCTCACCACGGGACAGGGGGCTTTACGAGCAGTACTTC. Amino acids: CASSPRDRGLYEQYF.

This chain links TRBV4-1 with TRBJ1-2, with TRBD1 matching over 7 bases. The ends lost 3 bases at V and 4 bases at J; junction bases unmatched: 8. Germline V gene lookup returns CDR1 MGHRA and CDR2 YSYEKL. This CDR3 spans 15 amino acids. The CDR3 is CASSQDSRGTYGYTF. The CDR3 region has the DNA TGCGCCAGCAGCCAGGACTCCAGGGGGACCTATGGCTACACCTTC.

V and J are TRBV7-9 and TRBJ2-1, with a tentative D call TRBD2 (6 bases). The germline V and J ends were trimmed by 1 base and 9 bases, with 7 bases remaining between them. The CDR3 has 12 residues. Germline V gene lookup returns CDR1 SEHNR and CDR2 FQNEAQ (reference sequence). The CDR3 loop reads CASSLGGGEQFF. CDR3 nucleotide sequence: TGTGCCAGCAGCTTAGGGGGAGGTGAGCAGTTCTTC.

The V call is TRBV27, the J call TRBJ1-1, with D possibly matching TRBD1 (5 bases). The CDR3 length is 12 residues. Trimming took off 6 bases at V and 8 bases at J, with 13 bases between the two ends. Germline V gene sequence: CDR1 MNHEY, CDR2 SMNVEV (reference sequence). DNA of the CDR3: TGTGCCAGCAGCCTTCCGGGACGGGAAGCTTTCTTT. This codes for CASSLPGREAFF.

The sample holds one count of this clonotype. This chain links TRBV9 with TRBJ2-7; D possibly corresponds to TRBD1 (6 bases). V lost 1 base to trimming and J lost 3 bases, with 11 bases between them. The CDR3 has 14 residues. Germline V gene sequence: CDR1 SGDLS, CDR2 YYNGEE. The CDR3 protein is CASSVSGGGYEQYF. In DNA, the CDR3 is TGTGCCAGCAGCGTAAGTGGGGGCGGCTACGAGCAGTACTTC.

V usage is TRBV29-1 and J usage is TRBJ2-2; possibly TRBD2 for D (5 bases). The V end was cut by 2 bases, the J end by 5 bases, with 12 bases between. There are 14 residues in the CDR3. The germline V gene encodes CDR1 SQVTM and CDR2 ANQGSEA. The CDR3 DNA sequence: TGCAGCGTTGAACTAGACCCGGGGACCGGGGAGCTGTTTTTT. Protein: CSVELDPGTGELFF.

The rearrangement links TRBV29-1 to TRBJ2-2; D is undetermined. The CDR3 runs 14 residues. V was clipped by 6 bases and J by 4 bases, with 15 bases between them. CDR1 and CDR2 (germline): SQVTM, ANQGSEA. The CDR3 is CSVAARSATGELFF. In nucleotides, the CDR3 is TGCAGCGTGGCCGCCCGTTCCGCCACCGGGGAGCTGTTTTTT.

The chain is built from TRBV27 and TRBJ2-7, with 7 bases lining up with TRBD1. The CDR3 contains 15 residues. The germline CDR1 and CDR2 sequences are MNHEY and SMNVEV (reference sequence). Trimming cost V 5 bases and J 2 bases; bases outside gene matches: 9. CDR3 sequence reads: CASSPDREGAYEQYF. The CDR3 bases are TGTGCCAGCAGTCCCGACAGGGAAGGGGCCTACGAGCAGTACTTC.

This clonotype was seen once. The chain employs TRBV5-1 and TRBJ2-7; D unresolved. This CDR3 is 17 amino acids long. V was trimmed by 3 bases and J by 0 bases, leaving 19 bases between them. CDR1 is SGHRS, CDR2 YFSETQ, per germline. CDR3 in amino acids: CASSCVPVGRSSYEQYV. As DNA, the CDR3 is TGCGCCAGCAGCTGCGTCCCAGTAGGGCGAAGCTCCTACGAGCAGTACGTC.

J is TRBJ2-3 and V is TRBV9, with 8 positions matching TRBD2. V trimming: 0 bases; J trimming: 6 bases; junction bases outside the gene matches: 6. The germline CDR1 and CDR2 sequences are SGDLS and YYNGEE. The CDR3 runs 15 residues. CDR3 amino acids: CASSVGGLVGDTQYF. CDR3 bases: TGTGCCAGCAGCGTAGGGGGACTAGTCGGGGATACGCAGTATTTT.

The chain is built from TRBV6-6 and TRBJ2-7; D perhaps matches TRBD1 (5 bases). V shed 7 bases and J shed 3 bases, with 13 bases lying between them. There are 13 residues in the CDR3. CDR1 is MNHNY and CDR2 is SVGAGI in the germline V gene (reference sequence). The CDR3 region is CASTDSIYYEQYV. CDR3 bases: TGTGCCAGCACCGACAGCATTTACTACGAGCAGTACGTC.

The chain recombines TRBV4-1 with TRBJ1-3, with a tentative D call TRBD1 (6 bases). This CDR3 contains 16 residues. The V end lost 4 bases, the J end lost 0 bases, and 13 bases lay between the germline ends. Germline CDR1 and CDR2: MGHRA and YSYEKL. The CDR3 loop is CASSPRDTDSGNTIYF. CDR3 nucleotide sequence: TGCGCCAGCAGCCCCCGGGACACAGACTCTGGAAACACCATATATTTT.

The rearrangement uses TRBV4-3 and TRBJ1-6; TRBD1 agrees at 9 bases. Germline V gives CDR1 LGHNA, CDR2 YSLEER. This CDR3 is built from 17 residues. V shed 0 bases and J 8 bases; nucleotides not matched to a gene: 8. This CDR3 is CASSQDRDRVEDSPLHF. The CDR3 nucleotides read TGCGCCAGCAGCCAAGATCGGGACAGGGTTGAGGATTCACCCCTCCACTTT.

V gene TRBV4-1 combines with J gene TRBJ1-2; maybe TRBD1 (5 bases). V was shortened by 0 bases and J by 3 bases, with 14 bases between the two germline ends. CDR3 length equals 16 residues. The germline gives CDR1 MGHRA, CDR2 YSYEKL. CDR3 in amino acids: CASSQERSLGDYGYTF. The CDR3 DNA sequence: TGCGCCAGCAGCCAAGAGAGGAGTCTGGGGGACTATGGCTACACCTTC.

This clonotype has just one count. The J gene is TRBJ1-2, the V gene TRBV9; 7 bases align to TRBD1. Germline trimming cut 3 bases from V and 2 bases from J; bases unmatched to any gene: 10. The CDR3 is 16 amino acids. Germline CDR1 SGDLS, CDR2 YYNGEE. CDR3 protein: CASSEAGQYTNYGYTF. CDR3 sequence (DNA): TGTGCCAGCAGCGAGGCGGGACAGTACACCAACTATGGCTACACCTTC.

This clonotype was seen only once. The CDR3 nucleotides are TGTGCCAGCAGTCAGCCGTCCCGCACAGATACGCAGTATTTT. Translation: CASSQPSRTDTQYF. The V call is TRBV12-3 or TRBV12-4, the J call TRBJ2-3, with no clear D. CDR3 length: 14 residues. The ends were cut back, 5 bases at V and 1 base at J, with 10 bases in the middle.

This chain connects TRBV9 to TRBJ1-2, with D uncertain. Looked up from germline, CDR1 is SGDLS and CDR2 is YYNGEE. CDR3 length equals 12 residues. Trimming took off 7 bases at V and 6 bases at J, with 13 bases between the two ends. CDR3 amino acids: CASFDYTHGYTF. The CDR3 nucleotides are TGTGCCAGCTTTGACTACACCCATGGCTACACCTTC.

The chain links TRBV5-1 to TRBJ2-5; a weak D match, TRBD2 (6 bases). V lost 4 bases and J 1 base, leaving 14 bases between the germline ends. This CDR3 is 15 amino acids long. Germline V gene data show CDR1 as SGHRS and CDR2 as YFSETQ. The CDR3 DNA follows: TGCGCCAGCAGCCCGGAGGGGACGGTCCAAGAGACCCAGTACTTC. It encodes CASSPEGTVQETQYF.

The gene calls are TRBV9 and TRBJ1-2, with D perhaps TRBD1 (5 bases). The CDR3 sequence is 14 residues long. Between the trimmed V and J ends, which lost 1 base and 3 bases, there was a span of 10 bases. Germline V CDR1 and CDR2: SGDLS, YYNGEE. CDR3 coding DNA: TGTGCCAGCAGCGTATGGGGGGGAGACTATGGCTACACCTTC. This encodes CASSVWGGDYGYTF.

The chain carries TRBV5-1 and TRBJ2-7; 8 positions agree with TRBD1. V gave up 3 bases and J gave up 4 bases; unmatched junction bases: 3. This CDR3 has 13 residues. The germline gives CDR1 SGHRS, CDR2 YFSETQ. CDR3 bases: TGCGCCAGCAGCTGGTACAGGGGGTACGAGCAGTACTTC. Its protein product is CASSWYRGYEQYF. Based on the CDR3 plus reference TRBV5-1 and TRBJ2-7, the full variable domain is KAGVTQTPRYLIKTRGQQVTLSCSPISGHRSVSWYQQTPGQGLQFLFEYFSETQRNKGNFPGRFSGRQFSNSRSEMNVSTLELGDSALYLCASSWYRGYEQYFGPGTRLTVT.

The chain recombines TRBV7-9 with TRBJ2-5; 10 bases fit TRBD1. The CDR3 consists of 16 residues. Germline loops: CDR1 SEHNR, CDR2 FQNEAQ (reference sequence). Trimming removed 2 bases from V and 4 bases from J; junction bases left unmatched: 7. The CDR3 protein is CASSLSGTGERETQYF. CDR3 nucleotide sequence: TGTGCCAGCAGCTTATCCGGGACAGGGGAAAGAGAGACCCAGTACTTC.

The chain links TRBV5-6 to TRBJ1-1; D is possibly TRBD1 (5 bases). The germline V gene has CDR1 SGHDT and CDR2 YYEEEE. This CDR3 has 14 amino acids. V lost 0 bases to trimming and J lost 5 bases, with 11 bases between them. CDR3 nucleotides: TGTGCCAGCAGCTTGGAGGTTAGGGGAACTGAAGCTTTCTTT. Amino acids: CASSLEVRGTEAFF.

The CDR3 region is CASRATGTKNNEQFF. CDR3 DNA sequence: TGTGCCAGCCGAGCTACGGGGACCAAAAACAATGAGCAGTTCTTC. This chain connects TRBV14 to TRBJ2-1; the D gene could be TRBD1 or TRBD2 (5 bases each). CDR3 length equals 15 residues. V was cut by 8 bases and J by 5 bases, with 19 bases left in between. Germline assignment: CDR1 SGHDN and CDR2 FVKESK.

The V call is TRBV3-1, the J call TRBJ2-1; maybe TRBD1 (6 bases). CDR1 and CDR2 from the germline V gene are LGHDT and YNNKEL (reference sequence). This CDR3 spans 18 amino acids. V was pared by 4 bases and J by 0 bases, with 19 bases between. CDR3: CASSPRRGWSGSYNEQFF. Here the CDR3 DNA reads TGTGCCAGCAGCCCCCGCAGGGGATGGTCTGGCTCCTACAATGAGCAGTTCTTC.

The chain has TRBV6-4 and TRBJ2-3; TRBD2 matches at 10 bases. The CDR3 has 18 residues. Germline CDR1 MRHNA, CDR2 SNTAGT. The trim removed 6 bases at V and 4 bases at J, leaving 16 bases unmatched. This CDR3 is CASSRRAGGPYSPDTQYF. The CDR3, as DNA: TGTGCCAGCAGCCGCCGAGCGGGGGGGCCTTATAGTCCAGATACGCAGTATTTT.

The rearrangement joins TRBV20-1 to TRBJ2-3; tentative D call: TRBD2 (7 bases). The germline CDR1 and CDR2 sequences are DFQATT and SNEGSKA (reference sequence). Deletions cut 4 bases from V and 7 bases from J, with 33 bases between. The CDR3 has 19 amino acids. This CDR3 is CSAKGDTRTSLGYVYTQYF. CDR3 sequence (DNA): TGCAGTGCTAAGGGGGATACTCGGACTAGTCTGGGTTACGTGTATACGCAGTATTTT.

This clonotype came up once. The chain links TRBV7-9 to TRBJ1-2, with 7 bases identical to TRBD1. With 5 bases clipped from V and 5 bases from J, the junction kept 17 bases outside the gene matches. The CDR3 sequence is 17 residues long. Germline CDR1 reads SEHNR; CDR2 reads FQNEAQ (reference sequence). The CDR3 protein is CASSAAGGQRSRYGYTF. The DNA for the CDR3 is TGTGCCAGCAGCGCTGCAGGGGGACAGAGGTCACGGTATGGCTACACCTTC. The entire variable domain, with the rest obtained from reference TRBV7-9 and TRBJ1-2, is as follows: DTGVSQNPRHKITKRGQNVTFRCDPISEHNRLYWYRQTLGQGPEFLTYFQNEAQLEKSRLLSDRFSAERPKGSFSTLEIQRTEQGDSAMYLCASSAAGGQRSRYGYTFGSGTRLTVV.

The chain employs TRBV6-1 and TRBJ1-1; D is ambiguous. V was shortened by 6 bases and J by 6 bases, with 5 bases between the two germline ends. From germline, CDR1 is MNHNS and CDR2 SASEGT. This CDR3 has 10 residues. The CDR3 here is CASSEPEAFF. The CDR3, as DNA: TGTGCCAGCAGCGAACCTGAAGCTTTCTTT.

The chain uses TRBV11-2 and TRBJ2-3, with TRBD2 as a possible D gene (6 bases). This CDR3 has 16 residues. V was cut by 1 base and J by 0 bases, with 11 bases left in between. The germline V gene encodes CDR1 SGHAT and CDR2 FQNNGV. CDR3 DNA sequence: TGTGCCAGCAGCTTAGGGCATAGCGGAAGCACAGATACGCAGTATTTT. Protein: CASSLGHSGSTDTQYF.

CDR3 sequence reads: CASSQTRSYEQYF. The DNA for the CDR3 is TGCGCCAGCAGCCAAACACGGTCCTACGAGCAGTACTTC. The V gene is TRBV4-1, the J gene TRBJ2-7; D remains ambiguous. Trimming removed 2 bases from V and 1 base from J, with 6 bases in between. Germline-derived CDR1 and CDR2 are MGHRA and YSYEKL. There are 13 residues in the CDR3.